A single T cell receptor beta chain is shown here with its context. Its cognate antigen has yet to be identified. Base quality data are lacking; no much larger clone is found one base away. Other DNA sequences in this specimen translate into the identical CDR3. Blood samples were collected up to 4 times in the first month after transplant and then at least monthly when available. Reading from cysteine to phenylalanine, the CDR3 counts 15 amino acids. Left in the record is the CDR3 DNA by itself, 45 bases read in frame from the first base. CDR1 GTSNPN and CDR2 SVGIG are derived from the germline V gene (reference sequence). Relative to germline, V is missing 5 bases and J is missing 6 bases, with 10 bases of the junction outside any gene match. This record comes from a study of graft-versus-host responses after intestinal transplantation (dated by TCRdb to the early 2020s). With respect to the entire study: The transplants that recipients got were multivisceral, liver-intestinal, or isolated intestinal. Graft-versus-host and host-versus-graft alloreactive T cell clones were tracked in the graft, circulation and bone marrow after intestinal transplantation using bulk TCR-beta CDR3 sequencing. A peak of at least 4% donor T cells among recipient peripheral blood mononuclear cells was the definition used for donor T cell macrochimerism. The cohort enrolled some 23 intestinal transplant recipients including one retransplant, and a few patients lacking pretransplant specimens were excluded. Every recipient was given anti-thymocyte globulin induction, then maintenance tacrolimus and steroids for about three years. Rather than going through the commercial service, samples from a few later patients were sequenced in-house on an Illumina MiSeq and processed with MiXCR. To identify alloreactive clones, pre-transplant mixed lymphocyte reaction products were sequenced and then compared with unstimulated pre-transplant donor and recipient T cells. General conclusions and limits of the study: GvH clones turned up in recipient bone marrow, with some appearing earlier in ileal mucosa or blood, a pattern consistent with an intestinal mucosal origin. In patients with donor T cell macrochimerism, the allografts had high GvH to HvG T cell clonal ratios. Peak levels of circulating GvH clones were associated with declines in HvG clones early after transplant. The conclusions were limited by the relatively low number and heterogeneity of the intestinal transplant patients.

Receptor amplification or capture employed the immunoSEQ multiplex PCR assay. High-throughput TCR-beta CDR3 sequencing of genomic DNA from most patients was performed by Adaptive Biotechnologies. The authors' analysis ran thus. TCR sequencing data were retrieved from Adaptive's ImmunoSEQ software for about 17 patients, whereas a few other patients were processed with MiXCR and VDJtools. Because the origin of CDR3 nucleotide sequences shared between donor and recipient could not be assigned, those sequences were removed. To be classed as alloreactive, a clone needed at least 2-fold expansion over unstimulated cells and a minimum CFSE-low frequency of 0.002% (template counts) or 0.001% (read counts). Clones detected in sequenced pre-transplant spleen, lymph node, or MLR CFSE-low populations of the donor or recipient were defined as mappable. Cumulative frequency of alloreactive clones was calculated as a percentage of all sequences weighted by copy number. TCRdb mirrors the immuneACCESS table, restricted to in-frame sequences. Some clones are absent from its copies; in checked studies, under half trace to an unresolved V gene, and the reason for the others is unknown. V and J calls and clone size are given by that table; D and trimming were obtained from the DNA. The sample has 25,000 to 30,000 clones on record, about 93% of them singletons. The biggest ten clones account for about 0.8% of the sample.

This clonotype was obtained from a human patient who received an intestinal transplant, so some T cells may come from the graft donor. The chain uses TRBV30 and TRBJ2-1, with 10 middle bases fitting TRBD1. The sample in question was PBMCs, obtained just over 29 days after intestinal transplant. The DNA sequence reads TGTGCCTGGGAGGGGGGGACAGGGGATTCCAATGAGCAGTTCTTC. It encodes CAWEGGTGDSNEQFF.